The rows below give T cell receptor beta chains drawn from one sample of a study of blood T cell repertoires in COVID-19. Assay: immunoSEQ multiplex PCR; the TCRdb copy retains only in-frame clones and omits some. Here the sample spans more than 150,000 clones, approximately 94% being singletons. Sequenced input: peripheral blood. Receptors originate from a man aged 25 to 45 with COVID-19, enrolled during active disease. Each CDR3 is given without its conserved first and last residue.

J,V,CDR3
TRBJ1-2,TRBV6-6,ASSPRGSSGYT
TRBJ2-7,TRBV3-1/TRBV3-2,ASSQGRSGPYEQY
TRBJ2-3,TRBV5-4,ASSLKTSGGTDTQY
TRBJ2-1,TRBV9,ASSPTGTPFYEQF
TRBJ1-1,TRBV7-3,ASSLRYRGDTEAF
TRBJ1-5,TRBV6-4,ASSQTGGGNQPQH
TRBJ1-2,TRBV29-1,SVPPGGARYGYT
TRBJ2-2,TRBV18,ASSPTRASNTGELF
TRBJ2-5,TRBV19,ASSIGLSEETQY
TRBJ1-1,TRBV7-7,ASSLARNTEAF
TRBJ1-4,TRBV5-1,ASRTDRGSEKLF
TRBJ2-4,TRBV10-3,AISEYRQGLAKNIQY
TRBJ2-3,TRBV24-1,ATRRTGEDTQY
TRBJ1-5,TRBV5-1,ASSLVGGDQPQH
TRBJ1-2,TRBV9,ASSAEVEGSRGYT
TRBJ1-3,TRBV4-1,ASSHPQDRVLGGNTIY
TRBJ2-2,TRBV5-1,ASSLGAASNTGELF
TRBJ1-4,TRBV13,ASSGTGGTNEKLF
TRBJ1-2,TRBV19,ASIAPGGSDYGYT
TRBJ1-2,TRBV18,ASSPGTTNYGYT
TRBJ1-1,TRBV18,ASSPALDRRSEAF
TRBJ2-1,TRBV9,ASSVTFSFYNEQF